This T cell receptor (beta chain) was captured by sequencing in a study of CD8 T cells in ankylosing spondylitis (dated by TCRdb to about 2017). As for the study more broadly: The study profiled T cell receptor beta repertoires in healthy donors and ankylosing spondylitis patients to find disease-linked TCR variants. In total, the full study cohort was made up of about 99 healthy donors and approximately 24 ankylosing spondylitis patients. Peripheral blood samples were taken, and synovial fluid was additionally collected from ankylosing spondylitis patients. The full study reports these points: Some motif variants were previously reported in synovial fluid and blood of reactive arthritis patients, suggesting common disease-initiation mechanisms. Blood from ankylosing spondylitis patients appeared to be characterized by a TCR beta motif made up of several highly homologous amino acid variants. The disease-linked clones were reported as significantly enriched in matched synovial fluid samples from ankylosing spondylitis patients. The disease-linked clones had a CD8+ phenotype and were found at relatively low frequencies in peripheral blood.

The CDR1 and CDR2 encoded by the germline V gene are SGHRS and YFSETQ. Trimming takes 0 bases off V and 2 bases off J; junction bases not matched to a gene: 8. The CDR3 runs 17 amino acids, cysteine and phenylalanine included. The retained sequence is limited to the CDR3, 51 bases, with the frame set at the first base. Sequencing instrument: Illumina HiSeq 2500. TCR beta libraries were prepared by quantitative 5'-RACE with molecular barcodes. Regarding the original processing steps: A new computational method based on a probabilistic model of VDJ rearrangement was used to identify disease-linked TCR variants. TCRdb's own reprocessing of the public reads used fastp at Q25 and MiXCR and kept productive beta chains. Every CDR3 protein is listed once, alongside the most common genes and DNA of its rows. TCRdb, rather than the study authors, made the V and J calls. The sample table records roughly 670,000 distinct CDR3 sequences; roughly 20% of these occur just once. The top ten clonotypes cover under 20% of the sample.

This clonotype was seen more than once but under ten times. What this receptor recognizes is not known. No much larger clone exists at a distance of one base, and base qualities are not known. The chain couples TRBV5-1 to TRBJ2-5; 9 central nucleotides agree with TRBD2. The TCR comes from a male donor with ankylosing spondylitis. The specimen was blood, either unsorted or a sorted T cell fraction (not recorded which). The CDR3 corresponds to CASSLEGASGAQETQYF. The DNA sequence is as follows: TGCGCCAGCAGCTTGGAAGGGGCTAGCGGGGCACAAGAGACCCAGTACTTC.